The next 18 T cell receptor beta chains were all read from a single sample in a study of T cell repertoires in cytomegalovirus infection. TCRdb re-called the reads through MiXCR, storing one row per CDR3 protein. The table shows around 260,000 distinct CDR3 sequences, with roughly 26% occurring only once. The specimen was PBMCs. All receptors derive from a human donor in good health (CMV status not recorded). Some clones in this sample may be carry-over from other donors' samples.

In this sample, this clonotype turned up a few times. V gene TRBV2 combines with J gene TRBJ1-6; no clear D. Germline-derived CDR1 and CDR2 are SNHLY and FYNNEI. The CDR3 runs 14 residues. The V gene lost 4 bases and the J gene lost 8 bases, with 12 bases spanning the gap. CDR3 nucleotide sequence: TGTGCCAGCAGTGTTGACGGTGGCGATTCACCCCTCCACTTT. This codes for CASSVDGGDSPLHF.

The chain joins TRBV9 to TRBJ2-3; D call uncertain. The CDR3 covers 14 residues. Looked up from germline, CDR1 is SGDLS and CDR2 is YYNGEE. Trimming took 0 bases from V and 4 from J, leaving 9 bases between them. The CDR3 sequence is CASSVGNRPDTQYF. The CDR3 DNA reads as TGTGCCAGCAGCGTAGGGAACCGCCCAGATACGCAGTATTTT.

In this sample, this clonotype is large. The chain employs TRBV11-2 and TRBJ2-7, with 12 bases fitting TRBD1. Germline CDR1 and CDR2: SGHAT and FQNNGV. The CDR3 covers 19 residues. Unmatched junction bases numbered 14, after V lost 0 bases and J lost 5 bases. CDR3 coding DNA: TGTGCCAGCAGCTTAGATGGGAGCCCCGGGACAGGGGGCTACCACGAGCAGTACTTC. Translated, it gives CASSLDGSPGTGGYHEQYF.

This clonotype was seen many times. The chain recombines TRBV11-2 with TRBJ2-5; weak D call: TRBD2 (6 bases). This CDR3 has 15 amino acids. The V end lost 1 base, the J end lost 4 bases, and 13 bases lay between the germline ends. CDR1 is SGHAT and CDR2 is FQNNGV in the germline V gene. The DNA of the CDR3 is TGTGCCAGCAGCTTAGGGGTGTTGGGGGGAGAGACCCAGTACTTC. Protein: CASSLGVLGGETQYF.

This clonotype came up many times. The CDR3 region has the DNA TGTGCCAGCAGCTTAGGTAACCAATACACTGAAGCTTTCTTT. Residues: CASSLGNQYTEAFF. The V and J genes are TRBV7-8 and TRBJ1-1; no firm D call. V was pared by 1 base and J by 3 bases, with 9 bases between. The CDR3 contains 14 residues. Germline V gene lookup returns CDR1 SGHVS and CDR2 FQNEAQ.

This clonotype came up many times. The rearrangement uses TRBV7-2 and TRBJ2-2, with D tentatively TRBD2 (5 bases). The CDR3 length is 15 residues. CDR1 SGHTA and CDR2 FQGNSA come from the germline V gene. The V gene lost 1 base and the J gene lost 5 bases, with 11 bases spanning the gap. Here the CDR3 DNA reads TGTGCCAGCAGCTTAGAGGACTTCAGAACCGGGGAGCTGTTTTTT. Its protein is CASSLEDFRTGELFF.

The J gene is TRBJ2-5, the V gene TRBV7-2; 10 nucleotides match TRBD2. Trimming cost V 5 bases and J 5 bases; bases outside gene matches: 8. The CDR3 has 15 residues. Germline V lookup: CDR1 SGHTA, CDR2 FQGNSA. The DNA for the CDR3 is TGTGCCAGCAGCCCCCTAGCGGGAGTGGGTGAGACCCAGTACTTC. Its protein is CASSPLAGVGETQYF.

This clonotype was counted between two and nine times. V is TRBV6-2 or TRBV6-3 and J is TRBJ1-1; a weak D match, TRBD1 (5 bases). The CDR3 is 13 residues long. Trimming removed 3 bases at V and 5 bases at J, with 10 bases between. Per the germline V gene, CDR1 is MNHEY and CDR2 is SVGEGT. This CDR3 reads CASSYGGMTEAFF. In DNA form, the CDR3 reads TGTGCCAGCAGTTATGGGGGAATGACTGAAGCTTTCTTT.

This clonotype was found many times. The CDR3 region is CASSRLTSGTYEQYF. The CDR3 DNA reads as TGTGCCAGCAGCCGACTGACTAGCGGCACCTACGAGCAGTACTTC. V usage is TRBV11-2 and J usage is TRBJ2-7, with 9 positions matching TRBD2. CDR1 SGHAT and CDR2 FQNNGV come from the germline V gene. Germline trimming cut 5 bases from V and 2 bases from J; bases unmatched to any gene: 7. This CDR3 comprises 15 residues.

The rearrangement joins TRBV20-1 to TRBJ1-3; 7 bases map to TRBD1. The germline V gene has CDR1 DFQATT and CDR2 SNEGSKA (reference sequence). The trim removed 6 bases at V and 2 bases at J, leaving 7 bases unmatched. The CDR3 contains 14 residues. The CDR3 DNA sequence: TGCAGTGCCAGACAGGGATCGACTGGAAACACCATATATTTT. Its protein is CSARQGSTGNTIYF.

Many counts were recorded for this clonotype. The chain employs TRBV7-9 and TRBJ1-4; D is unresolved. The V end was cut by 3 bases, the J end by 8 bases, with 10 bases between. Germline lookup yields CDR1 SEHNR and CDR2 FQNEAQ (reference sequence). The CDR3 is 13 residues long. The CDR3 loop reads CASSFRKGEKLFF. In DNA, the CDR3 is TGTGCCAGCAGCTTTCGGAAAGGGGAAAAACTGTTTTTT.

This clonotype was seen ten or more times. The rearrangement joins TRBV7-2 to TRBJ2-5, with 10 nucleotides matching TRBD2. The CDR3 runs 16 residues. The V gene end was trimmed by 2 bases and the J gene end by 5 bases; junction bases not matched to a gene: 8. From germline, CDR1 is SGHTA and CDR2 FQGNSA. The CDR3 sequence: CASSLMSGRALETQYF. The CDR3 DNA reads TGTGCCAGCAGCTTAATGAGCGGGAGGGCCTTGGAGACCCAGTACTTC.

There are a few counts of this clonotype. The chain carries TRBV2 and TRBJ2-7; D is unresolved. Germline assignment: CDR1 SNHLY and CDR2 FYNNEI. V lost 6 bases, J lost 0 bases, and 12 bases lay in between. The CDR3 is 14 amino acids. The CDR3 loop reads CASRASQISYEQYF. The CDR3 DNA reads TGTGCCAGCAGGGCGAGTCAAATCTCCTACGAGCAGTACTTC. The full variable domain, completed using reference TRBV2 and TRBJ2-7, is EPEVTQTPSHQVTQMGQEVILRCVPISNHLYFYWYRQILGQKVEFLVSFYNNEISEKSEIFDDQFSVERPDGSNFTLKIRSTKLEDSAMYFCASRASQISYEQYFGPGTRLTVT.

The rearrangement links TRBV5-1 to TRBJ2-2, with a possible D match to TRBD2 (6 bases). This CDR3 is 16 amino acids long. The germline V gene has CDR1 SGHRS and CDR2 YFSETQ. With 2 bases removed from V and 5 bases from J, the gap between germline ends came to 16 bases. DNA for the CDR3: TGCGCCAGCAGCTTACCGGCCCCCGGAGGGACCGGGGAGCTGTTTTTT. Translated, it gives CASSLPAPGGTGELFF.

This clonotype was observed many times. The CDR3 DNA reads as TGTGCCAGCAGCCCCGAGGACTTTCCCGGAACGCAGTATTTT. Protein product: CASSPEDFPGTQYF. This chain uses TRBV7-2 with TRBJ2-3, with D tentatively TRBD2 (5 bases). The CDR3 is 14 residues long. The ends were cut back, 5 bases at V and 9 bases at J, with 18 bases in the middle. Germline CDR1 is SGHTA and CDR2 is FQGNSA.

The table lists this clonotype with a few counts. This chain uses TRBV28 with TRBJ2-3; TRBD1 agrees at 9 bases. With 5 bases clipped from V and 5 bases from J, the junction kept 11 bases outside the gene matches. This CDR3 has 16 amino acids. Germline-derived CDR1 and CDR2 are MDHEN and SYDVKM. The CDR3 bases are TGTGCCAGCAGTGGCCTTTTGACAGGGGGGATAGATACGCAGTATTTT. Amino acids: CASSGLLTGGIDTQYF.

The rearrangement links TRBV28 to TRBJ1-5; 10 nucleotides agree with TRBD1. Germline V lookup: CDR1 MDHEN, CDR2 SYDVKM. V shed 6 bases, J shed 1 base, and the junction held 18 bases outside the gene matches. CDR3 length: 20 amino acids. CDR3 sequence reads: CASRLSPGQGYTPSNQPQHF. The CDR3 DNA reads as TGTGCCAGCAGACTTTCGCCGGGACAGGGGTATACCCCAAGCAATCAGCCCCAGCATTTT.

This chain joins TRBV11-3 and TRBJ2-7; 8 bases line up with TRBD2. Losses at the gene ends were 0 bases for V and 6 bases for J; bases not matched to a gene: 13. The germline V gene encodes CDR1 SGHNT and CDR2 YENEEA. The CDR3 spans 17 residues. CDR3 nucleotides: TGTGCCAGCAGCTTAGATTCGGGCGGGAGGACCCCCTGCGAGCAGTACGTC. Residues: CASSLDSGGRTPCEQYV.